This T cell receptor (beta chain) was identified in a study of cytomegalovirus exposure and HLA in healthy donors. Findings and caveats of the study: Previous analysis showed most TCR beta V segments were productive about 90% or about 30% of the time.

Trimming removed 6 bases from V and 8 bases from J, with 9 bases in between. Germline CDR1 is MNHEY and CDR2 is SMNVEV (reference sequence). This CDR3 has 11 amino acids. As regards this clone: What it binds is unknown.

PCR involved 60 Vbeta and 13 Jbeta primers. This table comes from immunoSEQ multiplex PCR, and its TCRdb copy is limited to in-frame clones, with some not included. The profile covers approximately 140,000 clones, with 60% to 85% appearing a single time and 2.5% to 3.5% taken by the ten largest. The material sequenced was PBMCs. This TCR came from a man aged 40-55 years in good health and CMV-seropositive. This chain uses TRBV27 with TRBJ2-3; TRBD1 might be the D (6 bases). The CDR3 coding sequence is TGTGCCAGCAGCTGGGGGCCTACGCAGTATTTT. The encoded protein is CASSWGPTQYF.